This TCR beta chain was recorded in a study of blood T cells in healthy people across ages (dated by TCRdb to the mid-2010s). For the study in its entirety: Template switching captured roughly one uniquely barcoded TCR beta cDNA molecule per two T cells in model experiments. The study measured age-related changes in TCR beta repertoire diversity using deep sequencing normalized with unique cDNA molecular identifiers. The donors were divided into four age groups: young (average roughly 17 years), middle-aged (approximately 39), aged (around 67) and long-lived (about 79). To avoid experimental bias, donors of different ages were randomly spread across the sequencing lanes. Two additional independent replicas of 1 million unique cDNA reads from the same blood draw were analyzed for two donors (one aged 18 to 30 and one aged 80 or older). The study at large found these results: The CMV infection status of donors was not known, potentially confounding age-related changes in expanded clonotypes. Because profiling used bulk unsorted PBMCs, naive and antigen-experienced compartments could not be compared conclusively. Compared with the aged group, the long-lived group had more naive CD4+ T cells, fewer expanded clones and increased TCR diversity, suggesting age selection. There was a strong correlation between observed TCR beta diversity and the percentage of naive T cells measured by flow cytometry. Estimates of total diversity based on one million sequenced T cells were considered lower bounds and underestimates. Observed TCR beta diversity per million T cells fell roughly linearly with age, and a significant reduction was already apparent by age roughly 40.

Trimming takes 6 bases from V and 5 bases from J, and the germline ends sit 16 bases apart. CDR1 and CDR2 (SGHDT, YYEEEE) derive from the germline V gene. From cysteine to phenylalanine, the CDR3 is 14 amino acids long. CDR3 DNA is the only sequence kept; it has 42 bases, read in frame from the first base. Donors were a few dozen systemically healthy Caucasian individuals from Russia aged roughly 6 to 100 years. Ten milliliters of peripheral blood were drawn from each donor into EDTA-treated Vacutainer tubes. Ficoll-Paque density-gradient centrifugation was used to isolate PBMCs, with at least 6.5 million per sample. Total RNA was extracted from PBMCs with Trizol reagent, with at least 5.5 micrograms obtained per sample. The percentages of naive CD45RAhigh/CD27high T cells were determined by flow cytometry on a PBMC aliquot from every donor. Receptor libraries were prepared by 5' RACE. Sequenced on an Illumina HiSeq 2500. A second PCR of about 6 to 11 cycles was performed with a sample-barcoded 5' primer and a J-beta primer mix. Each TCR beta cDNA molecule received a unique molecular identifier from a template-switch 5' adaptor carrying 12 random nucleotides. Each sample yielded at least 2.5 million CDR3-containing paired-end reads. First-strand cDNA synthesis was performed from all RNA using the Mint cDNA synthesis kit, with priming by a TRBC-specific oligonucleotide. All cDNA was treated with uracil-DNA glycosylase and then went through a first 18-cycle PCR with the universal primers M1SS and BC2_uni_R. The paper's data handling went like this. Normalization of each sample was performed by random selection of 1 million high-quality reads, each carrying a distinct molecular identifier. Instead of being binned into consensus sequences, reads that shared molecular identifiers were thrown out. CDR3 identification, clonotype clustering and error correction used MiTCR with a Q25 quality threshold and the strictest error-elimination algorithm. A nonparametric unseen species model using Euler transformation provided a lower-bound estimate of total TCR beta diversity. The public reads were quality trimmed at Q25 with fastp and then assembled into clones with MiXCR by TCRdb, keeping productive beta chains. One record per CDR3 amino acid sequence lists the most common genes and DNA. The V and J calls were determined by TCRdb, not by the authors. This sample is represented by around 650,000 distinct CDR3 sequences; about 34% of them were singletons. Clones ranked in the top ten supply 15% of the sample.

This clonotype occurred many times. Its antigen is currently not known. It has no much larger one-base neighbor in the sample; base qualities were not kept. This receptor was obtained from a woman over 75 in good health. Donor details come from another sample of the same person, matched by shared clones. The sequence links TRBV5-6 to TRBJ2-3; TRBD2 is a weak D gene call, 6 bases matching. Sequencing was performed on blood. CDR3 protein: CASKFGLLKDTQYF. The DNA is TGTGCCAGCAAGTTTGGACTACTAAAAGATACGCAGTATTTT.